Following are 24 T cell receptor beta chains from one sample sequenced in a study of OX40 agonist ivuxolimab in advanced cancers. TCRdb keeps only in-frame clones here, not all; method: immunoSEQ multiplex PCR. The sample carries roughly 74,000 clones, roughly 83% recorded once. Specimen: CD4+ or CD8+ T cells sorted from blood, collected in a trial of the OX40 agonist ivuxolimab. These receptor sequences come from an adult with an advanced solid tumor such as melanoma, head and neck, liver or kidney cancer.

By proportion, this clone is medium-sized. V usage is TRBV7-2 and J usage is TRBJ1-1, with unresolved D. This CDR3 has 15 amino acids. Deletions cut 3 bases from V and 1 base from J, with 12 bases between. The germline V gene encodes CDR1 SGHTA and CDR2 FQGNSA. The DNA of the CDR3 is TGTGCCAGCAGCTTCGATCTGATCCAGAACACTGAAGCTTTCTTT. Amino acid sequence: CASSFDLIQNTEAFF.

V is TRBV5-6 and J is TRBJ2-7; possibly TRBD1 or TRBD2 for D (5 bases each). The CDR3 consists of 13 residues. CDR1 is SGHDT, CDR2 YYEEEE, per germline. V shed 0 bases and J shed 7 bases, with 11 bases lying between them. CDR3 in DNA: TGTGCCAGCAGCTTGGACCGGGGCCCGGAGCAGTACTTC. It is translated as CASSLDRGPEQYF.

The J gene is TRBJ2-7, the V gene TRBV6-5; D is uncertain. The CDR3 loop spans 13 amino acids. CDR1 and CDR2 (germline): MNHEY, SVGAGI. V lost 6 bases and J 2 bases, leaving 11 bases between the germline ends. In nucleotides, the CDR3 is TGTGCCAGCAGGGAAACGTCAGCCTACGAGCAGTACTTC. Translation: CASRETSAYEQYF.

This clone has a handful of counts. V is TRBV28 and J is TRBJ2-1; TRBD2 matches at 10 bases. V was pared by 2 bases and J by 7 bases, with 5 bases of the junction left unmatched. This CDR3 is built from 15 residues. Looked up from germline, CDR1 is MDHEN and CDR2 is SYDVKM. For the CDR3, the DNA is TGTGCCAGCAGTTTACAGGCTAGCGGGAGTAATGAGCAGTTCTTC. It is translated as CASSLQASGSNEQFF. Variable domain in full (rest from reference TRBV28 and TRBJ2-1): DVKVTQSSRYLVKRTGEKVFLECVQDMDHENMFWYRQDPGLGLRLIYFSYDVKMKEKGDIPEGYSVSREKKERFSLILESASTNQTSMYLCASSLQASGSNEQFFGPGTRLTVL.

The chain links TRBV6-1 to TRBJ1-4, with a possible D match to TRBD1 (6 bases). V lost 1 base to trimming and J lost 6 bases, with 12 bases between them. The CDR3 runs to 15 residues. The germline CDR1 and CDR2 sequences are MNHNS and SASEGT. The CDR3, as DNA: TGTGCCAGCAGTGAAGACACAGGGCCTTATGAAAAACTGTTTTTT. This gives the protein CASSEDTGPYEKLFF.

This clone was seen a handful of times. J is TRBJ2-3 and V is TRBV19; perhaps D is TRBD1 or TRBD2 (5 bases each). V lost 7 bases and J lost 7, with 18 bases in between. Looked up from germline, CDR1 is LNHDA and CDR2 is SQIVND (reference sequence). This CDR3 is built from 14 residues. The CDR3 coding sequence is TGTGCCAGTAACTCACCTACAGGACTTAATACGCAGTATTTT. This translates into CASNSPTGLNTQYF.

The chain links TRBV4-3 to TRBJ2-3; D is perhaps TRBD2 (5 bases). The CDR3 loop spans 15 amino acids. Trimming shortened V by 4 bases and J by 0 bases, and 11 bases separated the two germline ends. Germline CDR1 is LGHNA and CDR2 is YSLEER. The CDR3 DNA sequence: TGCGCCAGCAGCCTTAGTCGGACTAGCACAGATACGCAGTATTTT. Amino acid sequence: CASSLSRTSTDTQYF.

The chain employs TRBV11-2 and TRBJ2-1, with 11 bases matching TRBD1. Unmatched junction bases numbered 5, after V lost 1 base and J lost 0 bases. The CDR3 runs to 18 residues. Germline CDR1 reads SGHAT; CDR2 reads FQNNGV. The CDR3 bases are TGTGCCAGCAGCTTAGTCTTCGGGACAGGGGGCTCCTACAATGAGCAGTTCTTC. Encoded protein: CASSLVFGTGGSYNEQFF.

The chain uses TRBV5-1 and TRBJ2-3; 9 nucleotides agree with TRBD2. The CDR3 is 16 residues long. The J segment lost 2 bases and the V segment lost 2 bases, leaving 6 bases of the junction unmatched. In germline, CDR1 is SGHRS, CDR2 YFSETQ. CDR3 bases: TGCGCCAGCAGCTTCTTTTTAGCGGGAGCCACAGATACGCAGTATTTT. As protein: CASSFFLAGATDTQYF.

The V call is TRBV2, the J call TRBJ2-2, with TRBD2 as a possible D gene (6 bases). Germline-derived CDR1 and CDR2 are SNHLY and FYNNEI. The CDR3 is made up of 15 amino acids. The germline V and J ends were trimmed by 5 bases and 5 bases, with 15 bases remaining between them. Here the CDR3 DNA reads TGTGCCAGCAGTATCCTAGCGCCTGGGACCGGGGAGCTGTTTTTT. Translated: CASSILAPGTGELFF. Filled out from reference TRBV2 and TRBJ2-2, the complete variable domain reads EPEVTQTPSHQVTQMGQEVILRCVPISNHLYFYWYRQILGQKVEFLVSFYNNEISEKSEIFDDQFSVERPDGSNFTLKIRSTKLEDSAMYFCASSILAPGTGELFFGEGSRLTVL.

The chain joins TRBV9 to TRBJ2-2; TRBD1 might be the D (5 bases). The CDR3 has 16 amino acids. The V gene's germline CDR1 is SGDLS and CDR2 YYNGEE. Trimming cost V 5 bases and J 3 bases, with 17 bases left between them. The CDR3 here is CASSFSGSRYTGELFF. DNA for the CDR3: TGTGCCAGCAGTTTTTCAGGGTCTCGTTACACCGGGGAGCTGTTTTTT.

V is TRBV6-5 and J is TRBJ1-2, with D unclear. CDR3 length: 12 residues. V was shortened by 1 base and J by 5 bases, with 5 bases between the two germline ends. Germline CDR1 and CDR2: MNHEY and SVGAGI. The CDR3 nucleotides are TGTGCCAGCAGTTACTTAGGGTATGGCTACACCTTC. Translating gives CASSYLGYGYTF.

This clone occurred a few times. The rearrangement joins TRBV6-1 to TRBJ2-7; a weak D match, TRBD1 (5 bases). The CDR3 has 15 residues. The ends were cut back, 3 bases at V and 5 bases at J, with 17 bases in the middle. CDR1 and CDR2 (germline): MNHNS, SASEGT. The CDR3 DNA follows: TGTGCCAGCAGTGATAAGGGGATACTCGTCCACGAGCAGTACTTC. The encoded protein is CASSDKGILVHEQYF.

This chain connects TRBV11-2 to TRBJ2-2; D not certain. Trimming cost V 0 bases and J 1 base, with 15 bases left between them. The CDR3 totals 18 residues. Germline V gene sequence: CDR1 SGHAT, CDR2 FQNNGV. The CDR3 here is CASSLDSVYRKNTGELFF. The CDR3 nucleotides read TGTGCCAGCAGCTTAGATTCGGTGTACAGAAAGAACACCGGGGAGCTGTTTTTT.

The chain is built from TRBV27 and TRBJ2-3; no reliable D call. The CDR3 is 12 amino acids. The ends were cut back, 5 bases at V and 8 bases at J, with 11 bases in the middle. Looked up from germline, CDR1 is MNHEY and CDR2 is SMNVEV (reference sequence). The DNA for the CDR3 is TGTGCCAGCAGTCGACCTGAGAGTACGCAGTATTTT. Protein: CASSRPESTQYF.

The chain is built from TRBV6-5 and TRBJ1-1, with TRBD1 as a possible D gene (5 bases). Germline lookup yields CDR1 MNHEY and CDR2 SVGAGI. V was clipped by 5 bases and J by 3 bases, with 16 bases between them. The CDR3 is made up of 15 amino acids. CDR3 loop: CASSLGAWSDTEAFF. In DNA form, the CDR3 reads TGTGCCAGCAGTCTCGGGGCATGGTCGGACACTGAAGCTTTCTTT.

V usage is TRBV28 and J usage is TRBJ1-1; D is unresolved. CDR3 size: 14 residues. V lost 4 bases and J lost 3, with 12 bases in between. The germline gives CDR1 MDHEN, CDR2 SYDVKM. Here the CDR3 DNA reads TGTGCCAGCAGTTCTCCCGGGGTGGACACTGAAGCTTTCTTT. It yields the protein CASSSPGVDTEAFF.

V and J are TRBV6-5 and TRBJ1-4; tentatively, D is TRBD1 (5 bases). The V end lost 5 bases, the J end lost 6 bases, and 13 bases lay between the germline ends. Per germline, CDR1 MNHEY and CDR2 SVGAGI. The CDR3 spans 14 residues. DNA for the CDR3: TGTGCCAGCAGTGGGGCCGGGACCTATGAAAAACTGTTTTTT. Translating gives CASSGAGTYEKLFF.

This clone was counted a few times. At one end the junction does not follow the germline gene, possibly because of a read error. The chain carries TRBV4-1 and TRBJ1-4; D gene ambiguous. Germline lookup yields CDR1 MGHRA and CDR2 YSYEKL. This CDR3 comprises 15 residues. The DNA for the CDR3 is TGCGCCAGCAGCCAAGCGGGCAGCGGTAATGAGAAACTGTTTTTT. Translated: CASSQAGSGNEKLFF.

V is TRBV4-2 and J is TRBJ1-4, with 8 bases lining up with TRBD1. CDR1 LGHNA and CDR2 YNFKEQ come from the germline V gene. This CDR3 has 16 residues. The ends lost 1 base at V and 5 bases at J; junction bases unmatched: 6. CDR3 coding DNA: TGTGCCAGCAGCCAAGCACAGGGGGAAAGGAATGAAAAACTGTTTTTT. Its translation: CASSQAQGERNEKLFF.

The chain carries TRBV5-6 and TRBJ1-5; 11 positions match TRBD1. Germline loops: CDR1 SGHDT, CDR2 YYEEEE. V was pared by 0 bases and J by 0 bases, with 5 bases of the junction left unmatched. This CDR3 has 18 residues. DNA for the CDR3: TGTGCCAGCAGCTTGGGTCGGGACAGGGGGTATAGCAATCAGCCCCAGCATTTT. This translates into CASSLGRDRGYSNQPQHF.

The rearrangement links TRBV19 to TRBJ1-2; 12 bases are a match to TRBD1. Germline V CDR1 and CDR2: LNHDA, SQIVND (reference sequence). CDR3 length: 15 amino acids. V trimming: 1 base; J trimming: 8 bases; junction bases outside the gene matches: 5. The CDR3 here is CASSIGSGTGGGYTF. CDR3 in DNA: TGTGCCAGTAGTATAGGGTCCGGGACAGGGGGCGGCTACACCTTC.

This clone occurred a few times. The chain recombines TRBV28 with TRBJ1-2; perhaps TRBD1 as D (5 bases). There are 13 residues in the CDR3. Germline V gives CDR1 MDHEN, CDR2 SYDVKM. Trimming shortened V by 3 bases and J by 4 bases, and 9 bases separated the two germline ends. CDR3: CASSFRAVYGYTF. CDR3 nucleotide sequence: TGTGCCAGCAGTTTCAGGGCGGTCTATGGCTACACCTTC.

The rearrangement joins TRBV27 to TRBJ2-1, with 8 nucleotides matching TRBD1. The germline V gene encodes CDR1 MNHEY and CDR2 SMNVEV (reference sequence). The ends lost 6 bases at V and 15 bases at J; junction bases unmatched: 13. This CDR3 has 13 amino acids. The CDR3 loop reads CASRRQGSHPWFF. CDR3 DNA sequence: TGTGCCAGCAGAAGACAGGGGTCTCATCCCTGGTTCTTC.